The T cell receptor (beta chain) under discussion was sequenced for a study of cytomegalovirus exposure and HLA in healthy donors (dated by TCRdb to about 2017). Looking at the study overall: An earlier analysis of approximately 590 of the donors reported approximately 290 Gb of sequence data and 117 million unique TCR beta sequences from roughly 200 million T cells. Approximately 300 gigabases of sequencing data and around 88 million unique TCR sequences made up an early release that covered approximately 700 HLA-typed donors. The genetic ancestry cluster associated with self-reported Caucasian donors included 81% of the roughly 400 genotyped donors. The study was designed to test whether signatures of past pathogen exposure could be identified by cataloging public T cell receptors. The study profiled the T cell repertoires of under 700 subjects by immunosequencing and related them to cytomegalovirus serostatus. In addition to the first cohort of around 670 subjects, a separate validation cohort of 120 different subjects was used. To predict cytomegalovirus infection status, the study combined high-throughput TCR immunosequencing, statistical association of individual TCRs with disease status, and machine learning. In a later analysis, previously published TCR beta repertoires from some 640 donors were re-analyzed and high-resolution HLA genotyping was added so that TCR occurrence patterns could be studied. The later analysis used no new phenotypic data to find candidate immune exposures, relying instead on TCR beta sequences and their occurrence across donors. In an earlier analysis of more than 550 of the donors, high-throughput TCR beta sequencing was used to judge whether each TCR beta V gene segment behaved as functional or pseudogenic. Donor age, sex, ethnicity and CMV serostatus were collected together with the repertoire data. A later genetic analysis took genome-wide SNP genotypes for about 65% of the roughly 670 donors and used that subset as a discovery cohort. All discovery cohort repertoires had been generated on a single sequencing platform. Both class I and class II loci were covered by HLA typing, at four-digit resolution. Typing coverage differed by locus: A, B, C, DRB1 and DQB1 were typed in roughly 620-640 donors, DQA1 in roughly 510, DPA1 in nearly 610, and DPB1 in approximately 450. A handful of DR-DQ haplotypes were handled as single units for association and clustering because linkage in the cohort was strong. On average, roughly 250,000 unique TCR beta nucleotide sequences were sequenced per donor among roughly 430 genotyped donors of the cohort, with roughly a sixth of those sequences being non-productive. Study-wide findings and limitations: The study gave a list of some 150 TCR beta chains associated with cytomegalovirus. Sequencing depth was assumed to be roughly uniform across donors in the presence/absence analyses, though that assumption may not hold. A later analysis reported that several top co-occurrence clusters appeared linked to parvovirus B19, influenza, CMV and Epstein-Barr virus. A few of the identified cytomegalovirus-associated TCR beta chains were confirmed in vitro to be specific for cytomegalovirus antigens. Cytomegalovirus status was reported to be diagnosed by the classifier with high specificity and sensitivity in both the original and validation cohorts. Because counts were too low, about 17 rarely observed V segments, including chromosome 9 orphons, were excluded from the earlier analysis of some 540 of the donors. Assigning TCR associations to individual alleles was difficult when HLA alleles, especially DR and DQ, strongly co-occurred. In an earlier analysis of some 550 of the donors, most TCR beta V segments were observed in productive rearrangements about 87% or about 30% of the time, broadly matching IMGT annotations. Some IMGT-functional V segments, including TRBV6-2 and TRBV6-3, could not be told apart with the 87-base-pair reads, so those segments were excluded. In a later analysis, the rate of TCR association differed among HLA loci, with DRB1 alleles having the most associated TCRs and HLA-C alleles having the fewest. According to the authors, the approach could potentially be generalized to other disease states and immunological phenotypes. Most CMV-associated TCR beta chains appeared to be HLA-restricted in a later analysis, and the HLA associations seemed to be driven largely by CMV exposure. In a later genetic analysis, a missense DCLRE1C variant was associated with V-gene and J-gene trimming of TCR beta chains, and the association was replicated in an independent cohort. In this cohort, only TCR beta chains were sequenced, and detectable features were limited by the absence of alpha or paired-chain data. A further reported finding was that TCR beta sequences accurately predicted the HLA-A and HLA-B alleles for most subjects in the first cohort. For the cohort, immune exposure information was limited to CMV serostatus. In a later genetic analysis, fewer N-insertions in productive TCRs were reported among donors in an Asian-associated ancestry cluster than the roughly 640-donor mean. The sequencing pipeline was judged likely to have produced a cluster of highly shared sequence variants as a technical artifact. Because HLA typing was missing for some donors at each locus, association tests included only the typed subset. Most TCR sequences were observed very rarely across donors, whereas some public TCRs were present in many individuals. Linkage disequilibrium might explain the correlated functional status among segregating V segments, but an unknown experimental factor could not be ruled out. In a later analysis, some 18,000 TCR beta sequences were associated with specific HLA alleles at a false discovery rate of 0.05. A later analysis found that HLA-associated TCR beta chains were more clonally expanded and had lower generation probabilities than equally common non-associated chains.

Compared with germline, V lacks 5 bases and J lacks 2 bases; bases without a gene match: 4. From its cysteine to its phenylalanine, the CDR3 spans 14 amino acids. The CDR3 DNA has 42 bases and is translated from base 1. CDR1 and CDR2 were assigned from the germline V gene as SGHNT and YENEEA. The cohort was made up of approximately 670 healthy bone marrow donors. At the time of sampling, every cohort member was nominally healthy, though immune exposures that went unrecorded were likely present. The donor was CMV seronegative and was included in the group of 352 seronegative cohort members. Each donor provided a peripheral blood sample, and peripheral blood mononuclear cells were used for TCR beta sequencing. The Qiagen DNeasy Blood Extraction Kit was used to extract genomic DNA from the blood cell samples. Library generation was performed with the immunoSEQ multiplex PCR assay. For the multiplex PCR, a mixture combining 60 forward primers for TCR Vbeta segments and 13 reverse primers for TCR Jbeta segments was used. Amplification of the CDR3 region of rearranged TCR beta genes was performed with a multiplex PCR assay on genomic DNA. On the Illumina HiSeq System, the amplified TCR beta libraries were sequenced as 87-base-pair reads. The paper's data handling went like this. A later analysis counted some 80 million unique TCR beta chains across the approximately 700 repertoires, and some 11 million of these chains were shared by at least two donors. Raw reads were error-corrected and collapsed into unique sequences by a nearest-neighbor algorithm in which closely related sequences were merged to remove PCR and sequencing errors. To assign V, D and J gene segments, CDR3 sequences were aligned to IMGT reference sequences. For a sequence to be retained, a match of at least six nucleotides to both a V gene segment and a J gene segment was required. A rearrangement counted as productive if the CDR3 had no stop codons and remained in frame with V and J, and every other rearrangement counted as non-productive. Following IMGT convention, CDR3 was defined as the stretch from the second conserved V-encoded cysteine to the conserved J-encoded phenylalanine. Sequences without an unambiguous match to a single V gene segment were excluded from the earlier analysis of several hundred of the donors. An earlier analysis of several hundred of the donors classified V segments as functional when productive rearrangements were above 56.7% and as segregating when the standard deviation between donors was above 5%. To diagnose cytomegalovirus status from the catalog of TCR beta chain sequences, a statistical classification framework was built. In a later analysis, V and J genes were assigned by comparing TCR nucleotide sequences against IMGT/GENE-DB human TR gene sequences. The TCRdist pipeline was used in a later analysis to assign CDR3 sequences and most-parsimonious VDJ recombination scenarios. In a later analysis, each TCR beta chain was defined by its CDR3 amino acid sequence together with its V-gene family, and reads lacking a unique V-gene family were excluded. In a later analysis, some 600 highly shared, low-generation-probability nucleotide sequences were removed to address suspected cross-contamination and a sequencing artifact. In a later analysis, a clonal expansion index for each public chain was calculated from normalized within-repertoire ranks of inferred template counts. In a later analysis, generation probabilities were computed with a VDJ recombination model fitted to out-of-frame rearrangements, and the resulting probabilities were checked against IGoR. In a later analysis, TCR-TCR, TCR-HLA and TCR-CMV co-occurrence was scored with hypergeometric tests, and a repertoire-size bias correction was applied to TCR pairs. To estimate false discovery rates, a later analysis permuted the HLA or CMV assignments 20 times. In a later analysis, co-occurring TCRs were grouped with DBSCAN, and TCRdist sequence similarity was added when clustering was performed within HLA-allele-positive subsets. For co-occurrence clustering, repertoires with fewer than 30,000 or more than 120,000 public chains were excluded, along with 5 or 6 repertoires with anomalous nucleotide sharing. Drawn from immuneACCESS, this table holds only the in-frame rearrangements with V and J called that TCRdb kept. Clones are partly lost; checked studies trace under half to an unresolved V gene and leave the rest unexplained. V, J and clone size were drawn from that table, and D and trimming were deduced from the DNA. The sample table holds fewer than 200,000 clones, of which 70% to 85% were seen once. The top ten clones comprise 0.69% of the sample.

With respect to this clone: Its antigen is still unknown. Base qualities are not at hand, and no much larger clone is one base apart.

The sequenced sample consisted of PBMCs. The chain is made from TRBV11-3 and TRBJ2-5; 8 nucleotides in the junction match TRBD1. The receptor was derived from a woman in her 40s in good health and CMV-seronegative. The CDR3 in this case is CASSLGQAQETQYF. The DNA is TGTGCCAGCAGCCTGGGACAGGCACAAGAGACCCAGTACTTC. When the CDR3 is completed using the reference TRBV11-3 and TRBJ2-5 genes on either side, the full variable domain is EAGVVQSPRYKIIEKKQPVAFWCNPISGHNTLYWYLQNLGQGPELLIRYENEEAVDDSQLPKDRFSAERLKGVDSTLKIQPAELGDSAVYLCASSLGQAQETQYFGPGTRLLVL.